The 14 T cell receptor beta chains below were found in one sample sequenced in a study of post-analysis software for immune sequencing data. Study-wide findings and caveats: Controls had lower frequencies than patients of 4 or 5 TRBV segments, which included TRBV5-6, TRBV5-1 and TRBV20-1.

These receptors lack a known antigen. Unique molecular identifiers had been added to the TCR beta cDNA libraries. TCRdb itself ran the PCR reads through MiXCR, one entry per CDR3 protein. The sample includes 650,000 to 850,000 distinct CDR3 sequences, around 50% seen only once; the top ten take roughly 4.4%. What was sequenced was blood. The receptors were gathered from a girl between 5 and 17 years old with multiple sclerosis.

The V call is TRBV6-9, the J call TRBJ2-7, with 10 bases aligning to TRBD2. The CDR3 is made up of 18 amino acids. Trimming cost V 4 bases and J 0 bases; bases outside gene matches: 12. In germline, CDR1 is MNHGY, CDR2 SVAAGI. This CDR3 is CASSFFGSGLADSYEQYF. For the CDR3, the DNA is TGTGCCAGCAGTTTCTTTGGAAGCGGACTAGCGGACTCCTACGAGCAGTACTTC.

This clonotype was seen only a few times. The rearrangement links TRBV29-1 to TRBJ2-1; 10 bases fit TRBD2. The CDR3 runs to 15 residues. CDR1 is SQVTM and CDR2 is ANQGSEA in the germline V gene. V gave up 6 bases and J gave up 3 bases; unmatched junction bases: 8. CDR3 nucleotide sequence: TGCAGCGTCGCCGGACTAGCGGAGAGCTACAATGAGCAGTTCTTC. This encodes CSVAGLAESYNEQFF.

This clonotype has ten or more counts. The rearrangement uses TRBV20-1 and TRBJ2-1; TRBD2 matches at 7 bases. V dropped 0 bases and J dropped 0; count of bases not matched to a gene: 5. The germline V gene encodes CDR1 DFQATT and CDR2 SNEGSKA (reference sequence). The CDR3 loop spans 16 amino acids. CDR3 nucleotide sequence: TGCAGTGCTAGAGATTTTAGCGGGTCCTCCTACAATGAGCAGTTCTTC. Its protein is CSARDFSGSSYNEQFF.

The genes are TRBV7-4 and TRBJ2-1; D possibly corresponds to TRBD2 (6 bases). The V gene lost 10 bases and the J gene lost 6 bases, with 16 bases spanning the gap. Germline assignment: CDR1 SGHVT and CDR2 SQSDAQ. This CDR3 is 13 amino acids long. The CDR3 spells CAIEGGKGNEQFF. The CDR3 nucleotides are TGTGCCATCGAGGGCGGGAAAGGCAATGAGCAGTTCTTC.

The chain carries TRBV6-5 and TRBJ1-5; tentatively, D is TRBD1 (5 bases). The germline V and J ends were trimmed by 2 bases and 3 bases, with 17 bases remaining between them. The CDR3 is 17 amino acids. The germline gives CDR1 MNHEY, CDR2 SVGAGI. CDR3 in amino acids: CASSYQAPGSLNQPQHF. The CDR3 DNA reads as TGTGCCAGCAGTTACCAGGCCCCAGGGTCCCTCAATCAGCCCCAGCATTTT.

This clonotype was observed a few times. This rearrangement joins TRBV12-3 or TRBV12-4 to TRBJ2-1, with TRBD1 matching over 9 bases. V was clipped by 8 bases and J by 8 bases; unmatched bases: 10. This CDR3 region has 14 residues. The chain's CDR3 is CASAPGQGFDEQFF. CDR3 coding DNA: TGTGCCAGCGCGCCGGGACAGGGTTTCGATGAGCAGTTCTTC.

This clonotype was seen a few times. This sequence joins TRBV5-1 and TRBJ2-3; D is perhaps TRBD1 (6 bases). Trimming shortened V by 1 base and J by 6 bases, and 9 bases separated the two germline ends. Germline assignment: CDR1 SGHRS and CDR2 YFSETQ. The CDR3 extends over 13 amino acids. This chain's CDR3 is CASSLRQGDTQYF. In nucleotides, the CDR3 is TGCGCCAGCAGCTTGAGGCAGGGGGATACGCAGTATTTT. The full variable domain, in which reference TRBV5-1 and TRBJ2-3 provide the parts outside the CDR3, is KAGVTQTPRYLIKTRGQQVTLSCSPISGHRSVSWYQQTPGQGLQFLFEYFSETQRNKGNFPGRFSGRQFSNSRSEMNVSTLELGDSALYLCASSLRQGDTQYFGPGTRLTVL.

The chain uses TRBV12-3 or TRBV12-4 and TRBJ2-7, with TRBD1 identical over 9 bases. The CDR3 is 18 residues long. V lost 6 bases to trimming and J lost 1 base; unmatched junction nucleotides: 16. The CDR3 loop is CASSQRPRGQGLSYEQYF. DNA for the CDR3: TGTGCCAGCAGCCAAAGGCCTCGGGGACAGGGTCTATCCTACGAGCAGTACTTC.

This chain uses TRBV15 with TRBJ2-2; D is unresolved. This CDR3 has 15 amino acids. Per germline, CDR1 LNHNV and CDR2 YYDKDF (reference sequence). V gave up 1 base and J gave up 6 bases, with 12 bases separating them. In DNA form, the CDR3 reads TGTGCCACCAGCAGAGGGTTTAGCCGGGCCGGGGAGCTGTTTTTT. It yields the protein CATSRGFSRAGELFF.

The V call is TRBV19, the J call TRBJ2-7; D remains unclear. Trimming took 4 bases from V and 7 from J, leaving 8 bases between them. Germline V lookup: CDR1 LNHDA, CDR2 SQIVND (reference sequence). The CDR3 contains 11 residues. In DNA, the CDR3 is TGTGCCAGTAGTACCTCGAGGGAGCAGTACTTC. It specifies CASSTSREQYF.

A few counts support this clonotype. This sequence joins TRBV5-1 and TRBJ1-4; 9 positions agree with TRBD1. Germline V gives CDR1 SGHRS, CDR2 YFSETQ. The CDR3 extends over 16 amino acids. V was pared by 3 bases and J by 8 bases, with 11 bases of the junction left unmatched. CDR3 sequence: CASSSTGTGMREKLFF. The CDR3 coding sequence is TGCGCCAGCAGCTCAACCGGGACAGGGATGCGAGAAAAACTGTTTTTT.

This clonotype came up a few times. This chain connects TRBV7-2 to TRBJ2-5, with 10 bases fitting TRBD1. Germline CDR1 reads SGHTA; CDR2 reads FQGNSA. V lost 5 bases, J lost 5 bases, and 5 bases stayed unmatched. The CDR3 covers 14 residues. CDR3 sequence: CASSIDRGQETQYF. In nucleotides, the CDR3 is TGTGCCAGCAGCATCGACAGGGGGCAGGAGACCCAGTACTTC.

This clonotype appeared a few times. V gene TRBV7-9 combines with J gene TRBJ2-1; no reliable D call. The CDR3 covers 14 residues. With 1 base removed from V and 6 bases from J, the gap between germline ends came to 10 bases. CDR1 and CDR2 (germline): SEHNR, FQNEAQ (reference sequence). In DNA, the CDR3 is TGTGCCAGCAGCTTAGGGAGTCTTTTCAATGAGCAGTTCTTC. It specifies CASSLGSLFNEQFF.

The rearrangement joins TRBV29-1 to TRBJ2-3; 12 bases are shared with TRBD2. V dropped 2 bases and J dropped 7; count of bases not matched to a gene: 7. The germline gives CDR1 SQVTM, CDR2 ANQGSEA. The CDR3 is 15 residues long. CDR3 bases: TGCAGCGTTGAAACCCTAGCGGGAGGGCCGCATACGCAGTATTTT. Its translation: CSVETLAGGPHTQYF.